In its sample, the clone carrying this TCR beta chain was seen many times. What it binds is not known. The source of the sample is a study of regulatory T cells in long-lasting Graves disease. Building of the TCR beta libraries involved iRepertoire HTBI primers and Arm-PCR of CDR3 regions. TCRdb re-analysed the multiplex PCR reads in MiXCR, keeping a single row per CDR3 protein. The profile shows around 320,000 distinct CDR3 sequences, approximately 15% of them singletons. Time point in this sample: newly diagnosed GD, antithyroid drugs for less than 3 months. Extracted PBMC RNA gave rise to the TCR library. The germline CDR1 and CDR2 sequences are SGHDT and YYEEEE. V was trimmed by 4 bases and J by 1 base, leaving 16 bases between them. The CDR3 runs 16 residues. Points from the study as a whole: Reduced TCR diversity was observed in persistent Graves' patients versus newly diagnosed patients.

The sample also formed part of further work on T cells in Graves' hyperthyroidism and ophthalmopathy. This second study says: Hyperthyroidism in the patients, aged 18 to 65, was newly diagnosed and under 2 months in duration. An initial round of RT-PCR targeting the TCR CDR3 relied on the HTBI primer set.

The chain joins TRBV5-6 to TRBJ2-3; a weak D match, TRBD2 (5 bases). The specimen comprised peripheral blood mononuclear cells (PBMCs), sampled at new diagnosis, from a patient treated with antithyroid drugs. This clonotype was sampled from a middle-aged man with Graves disease. CDR3 in amino acids: CASSPALGRGTDTQYF. For the CDR3, the DNA is TGTGCCAGCAGCCCGGCCCTAGGGCGGGGCACAGATACGCAGTATTTT.